These T cell receptor beta chains were read from a single sample in a study of OX40 agonist ivuxolimab in advanced cancers. Produced via immunoSEQ multiplex PCR; TCRdb's table is partial and in-frame only. The sample shows around 86,000 clones, approximately 88% of them seen only once. Source: CD4+ or CD8+ T cells sorted from blood, taken in a trial of the OX40 agonist ivuxolimab. Receptors were obtained from an adult with an advanced solid tumor such as melanoma, head and neck, liver or kidney cancer. Each CDR3 is given with its conserved first and last residue.

V,J,CDR3
TRBV11-1,TRBJ1-2,CASSSRQGGRLGGYTF
TRBV7-2,TRBJ1-1,CASRRAGLATEAFF
TRBV19,TRBJ1-5,CASSIRWGGPQHF
TRBV6-5,TRBJ1-5,CASRPDRGHQPQHF
TRBV5-1,TRBJ1-1,CASSPTLQGLNTEAFF
TRBV2,TRBJ2-2,CAGGPQGTGELFF
TRBV9,TRBJ2-1,CASSVGIADNEQFF
TRBV5-1,TRBJ2-1,CASSLTGNEQFF
TRBV27,TRBJ1-6,CASNSATGGNSPLHF
TRBV29-1,TRBJ2-5,CSTKDREPAGEAYF
TRBV28,TRBJ1-3,CASSLPHTSGNTIYF
TRBV19,TRBJ1-5,CASSILNRETARRNQPQHF
TRBV4-2,TRBJ1-2,CASSPDRNQLYGYTF
TRBV4-2,TRBJ2-7,CASSLANRGRRGEQYF
TRBV7-9,TRBJ1-4,CASSSGGGATNEKLFF
TRBV7-3,TRBJ1-2,CASSYRDSYGYTF
TRBV15,TRBJ1-5,CATSRETQGNQPQHF
TRBV2,TRBJ1-5,CASSATGVSNQPQHF
TRBV18,TRBJ2-5,CASSPPNEETQYF
TRBV2,TRBJ1-1,CASSASDRGPTEAFF
TRBV28,TRBJ1-4,CASSLTSQREKLFF
TRBV6-6,TRBJ1-5,CASVDQPQHF
TRBV6-5,TRBJ1-1,CASSSPSYTEAFF
TRBV28,TRBJ1-6,CASKGDGTVTSPLHF
TRBV5-4,TRBJ1-6,CASSSGTGSSPLHF
TRBV18,TRBJ1-1,CASSPNPPSTEAFF
TRBV5-4,TRBJ2-1,CASSHKRGADNEQFF
TRBV18,TRBJ2-1,CASSPLGNEQFF
TRBV19,TRBJ2-2,CASTRQGTGELFF
TRBV2,TRBJ1-5,CASSGRQAGNQPQHF
TRBV5-1,TRBJ2-5,CASRRTEGIQETQYF
TRBV7-2,TRBJ1-6,CASSSTEYNSPLHF
TRBV19,TRBJ1-5,CASRLLDQPQHF
TRBV27,TRBJ2-1,CASSSDFGGAHYNEQFF
TRBV5-4,TRBJ2-3,CASSLPPSGEKDTQYF
TRBV5-1,TRBJ2-3,CASSLAGDSTDTQYF
TRBV6-6,TRBJ2-7,CASSSRGASYEQYF
TRBV19,TRBJ1-4,CASSTLDSREKLFF
TRBV5-4,TRBJ2-2,CASSLGTGATGELFF
TRBV18,TRBJ2-1,CASSRGTSGNPNEQFF